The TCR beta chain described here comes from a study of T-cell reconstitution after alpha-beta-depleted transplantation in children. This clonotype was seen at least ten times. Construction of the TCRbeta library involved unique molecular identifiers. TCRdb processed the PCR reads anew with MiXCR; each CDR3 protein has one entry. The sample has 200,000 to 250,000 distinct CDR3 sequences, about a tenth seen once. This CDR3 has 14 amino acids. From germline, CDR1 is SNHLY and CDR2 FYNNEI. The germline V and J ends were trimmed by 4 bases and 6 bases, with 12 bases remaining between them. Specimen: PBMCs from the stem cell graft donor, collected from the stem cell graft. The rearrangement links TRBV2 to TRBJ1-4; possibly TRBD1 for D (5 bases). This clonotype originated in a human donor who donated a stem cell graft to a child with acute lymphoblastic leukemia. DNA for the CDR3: TGTGCCAGCAGTGCCGCCCGGGGGGATGAAAAACTGTTTTTT. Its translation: CASSAARGDEKLFF.